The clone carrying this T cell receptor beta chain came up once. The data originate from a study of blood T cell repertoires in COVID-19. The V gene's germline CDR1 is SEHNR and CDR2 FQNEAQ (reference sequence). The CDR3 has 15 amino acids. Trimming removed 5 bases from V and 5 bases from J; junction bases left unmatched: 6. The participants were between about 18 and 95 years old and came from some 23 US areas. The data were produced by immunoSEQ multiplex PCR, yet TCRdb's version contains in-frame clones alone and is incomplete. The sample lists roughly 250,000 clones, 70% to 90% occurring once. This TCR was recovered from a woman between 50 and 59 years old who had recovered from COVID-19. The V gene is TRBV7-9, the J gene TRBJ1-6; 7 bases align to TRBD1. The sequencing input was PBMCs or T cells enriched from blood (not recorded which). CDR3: CASSQDRVHNSPLHF. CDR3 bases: TGTGCCAGCAGCCAAGACAGGGTCCATAATTCACCCCTCCACTTT.